This passage covers 20 T cell receptor beta chains from one sample sequenced in a study of beta chain features in type 1 diabetes. Study results and caveats: Moderate but significant shortening of TCRB CDR3s was recorded in all four CD4+ subsets from Type 1 diabetes patients.

These receptors' antigens are unknown. The sequenced template was cDNA made from the entire isolated RNA. TCRdb keeps only in-frame clones here, not all; method: immunoSEQ multiplex PCR. The data show about 370,000 clones, 8.5% to 10% seen once. The sequencing sample was made of central memory CD4+ T cells from blood. The receptors stem from a man aged 25-40 years with type 1 diabetes.

J is TRBJ1-1 and V is TRBV10-2, with TRBD1 matching 10 bases. CDR1 is WSHSY and CDR2 is SAAADI in the germline V gene. J lost 2 bases, V lost 2 bases, and 2 bases had no gene match. This CDR3 spans 15 amino acids. The CDR3 DNA is TGCGCCAGCAGTGAGGGGACAGGGGTAAACACTGAAGCTTTCTTT. Its protein product is CASSEGTGVNTEAFF.

This chain joins TRBV9 and TRBJ1-2; D uncertain. V lost 3 bases and J 0 bases, leaving 3 bases between the germline ends. This CDR3 has 12 amino acids. Germline assignment: CDR1 SGDLS and CDR2 YYNGEE. CDR3 sequence (DNA): TGTGCCAGCAGCGAATCTAACTATGGCTACACCTTC. Translated: CASSESNYGYTF. Using reference TRBV9 and TRBJ1-2 for the parts outside the CDR3, the full variable domain is DSGVTQTPKHLITATGQRVTLRCSPRSGDLSVYWYQQSLDQGLQFLIQYYNGEERAKGNILERFSAQQFPDLHSELNLSSLELGDSALYFCASSESNYGYTFGSGTRLTVV.

This clone has a handful of counts. The gene calls are TRBV4-2 and TRBJ2-1; D might be TRBD2 (6 bases). V was cut by 4 bases and J by 0 bases, with 10 bases left in between. There are 15 residues in the CDR3. CDR1 LGHNA and CDR2 YNFKEQ come from the germline V gene. CDR3 nucleotides: TGTGCCAGCAGCCCCCGAGCGGGCTCCTACAATGAGCAGTTCTTC. Its protein is CASSPRAGSYNEQFF.

V is TRBV10-3 and J is TRBJ2-3; tentatively, D is TRBD1 (6 bases). The CDR3 consists of 13 residues. V was clipped by 4 bases and J by 4 bases, with 9 bases between them. Germline loops: CDR1 ENHRY, CDR2 SYGVKD. CDR3 sequence (DNA): TGTGCCATCAGTGGCCAGGGGTCAGATACGCAGTATTTT. It yields the protein CAISGQGSDTQYF.

This clone was found many times. The chain has TRBV5-4 and TRBJ2-4; weak D call: TRBD2 (6 bases). Germline V lookup: CDR1 SGHNT, CDR2 YYREEE (reference sequence). The CDR3 spans 14 residues. Trimming stripped 2 bases from V and 7 bases from J, with 13 bases between. The CDR3 protein is CASSFQGLGNIQYF. CDR3 nucleotides: TGTGCCAGCAGCTTTCAGGGACTGGGGAACATTCAGTACTTC.

This clone came up a few times. This chain's CDR3 is CASSNAGAANIQYF. Written as DNA, the CDR3 is TGTGCCAGTTCCAACGCGGGGGCGGCCAACATTCAGTACTTC. This rearrangement joins TRBV19 to TRBJ2-4, with D tentatively TRBD2 (7 bases). Germline CDR1 is LNHDA and CDR2 is SQIVND (reference sequence). V gave up 8 bases and J gave up 7 bases, with 18 bases separating them. This CDR3 comprises 14 residues.

The V call is TRBV5-1, the J call TRBJ2-2; 8 nucleotides match TRBD2. Germline CDR1 is SGHRS and CDR2 is YFSETQ. This CDR3 is 16 amino acids long. V lost 4 bases and J lost 3; bases outside the gene matches: 8. The CDR3 DNA follows: TGCGCCAGCAGCGGGACTAGTTCTACCGACACCGGGGAGCTGTTTTTT. It translates to CASSGTSSTDTGELFF. Variable domain in full (rest from reference TRBV5-1 and TRBJ2-2): KAGVTQTPRYLIKTRGQQVTLSCSPISGHRSVSWYQQTPGQGLQFLFEYFSETQRNKGNFPGRFSGRQFSNSRSEMNVSTLELGDSALYLCASSGTSSTDTGELFFGEGSRLTVL.

This clone was observed a few times. The V call is TRBV28, the J call TRBJ1-5; TRBD1 matches 9 bases. The germline gives CDR1 MDHEN, CDR2 SYDVKM. The CDR3 sequence is 14 residues long. Trimming at V came to 7 bases and at J to 4 bases, leaving 5 bases not matched to a gene. For the CDR3, the DNA is TGTGCCAGCAACCCACAGGGGGCGAATCAGCCCCAGCATTTT. Protein: CASNPQGANQPQHF.

There are many counts of this clone. The gene calls are TRBV11-1 and TRBJ2-7; unclear D gene. The germline gives CDR1 SGHAT, CDR2 FQDESV (reference sequence). The CDR3 has 16 amino acids. The V end was cut by 5 bases, the J end by 3 bases, with 20 bases between. The CDR3 DNA sequence: TGTGCCAGCAGCCCTAGGCCGGGCCCAAGCGACTACGAGCAGTACTTC. It encodes CASSPRPGPSDYEQYF.

The rearrangement joins TRBV12-2 to TRBJ2-2; TRBD1, the D gene given by the table, was not confirmed from the DNA. TRBV12-2 is classified as a pseudogene. The CDR3 totals 14 residues. The CDR3 region is CASRLSRAGGELFF. The CDR3 coding sequence is TGTGCAAGTCGCTTATCCAGGGCCGGCGGGGAGCTGTTTTTT.

This clone was picked up a small number of times. The chain uses TRBV11-1 and TRBJ2-1; TRBD2 aligns across 8 bases. There are 14 residues in the CDR3. After removal of 9 bases from V and 2 bases from J, the junction contained 6 bases not matched to a gene. Germline V CDR1 and CDR2: SGHAT, FQDESV (reference sequence). The CDR3 bases are TGTGCCAGTAAAGCGGGAGATGCCTACAATGAGCAGTTCTTC. Its protein product is CASKAGDAYNEQFF.

In this sample, this clone turned up a few times. The chain is built from TRBV5-1 and TRBJ2-3; tentatively, D is TRBD1 or TRBD2 (5 bases each). Trimming took 2 bases from V and 5 from J, leaving 18 bases between them. In germline, CDR1 is SGHRS, CDR2 YFSETQ. The CDR3 has 16 residues. CDR3 protein: CASSFLNLGAGDTQYF. CDR3 nucleotide sequence: TGCGCCAGCAGCTTCCTTAATCTCGGGGCTGGAGATACGCAGTATTTT.

V and J are TRBV28 and TRBJ2-1; 8 positions match TRBD1. CDR3 length: 13 amino acids. CDR1 MDHEN and CDR2 SYDVKM come from the germline V gene. V lost 2 bases, J lost 8 bases, and 2 bases stayed unmatched. The CDR3 coding sequence is TGTGCCAGCAGTTTAGACAGGGGTCATGAGCAGTTCTTC. It codes for CASSLDRGHEQFF.

This clone was counted between two and nine times. V gene TRBV7-9 combines with J gene TRBJ1-1; no reliable D call. The CDR3 length is 12 residues. V gave up 3 bases and J gave up 8 bases, with 10 bases separating them. Germline V gives CDR1 SEHNR, CDR2 FQNEAQ (reference sequence). CDR3 DNA: TGTGCCAGCAGCTTGGGGTTTGCAGAAGCTTTCTTT. Translating gives CASSLGFAEAFF.

This clone was detected only a few times. The rearrangement links TRBV7-2 to TRBJ2-3, with a tentative D call TRBD2 (5 bases). There are 14 residues in the CDR3. The germline V and J ends were trimmed by 8 bases and 1 base, with 13 bases remaining between them. Germline V gene data show CDR1 as SGHTA and CDR2 as FQGNSA. CDR3 nucleotide sequence: TGTGCCAGCTTAATTCCCGGGGGCACAGATACGCAGTATTTT. This encodes CASLIPGGTDTQYF.

The genes are TRBV11-2 and TRBJ2-1, with TRBD2 identical over 10 bases. Germline V gene lookup returns CDR1 SGHAT and CDR2 FQNNGV. The CDR3 sequence is 15 residues long. V trimming: 4 bases; J trimming: 4 bases; junction bases outside the gene matches: 4. Written as DNA, the CDR3 is TGTGCCAGCAGCTCGGGACTAGCGCTTTACAATGAGCAGTTCTTC. This translates into CASSSGLALYNEQFF.

This clone was seen only a few times. The genes are TRBV9 and TRBJ1-5; 10 bases map to TRBD1. The germline V gene has CDR1 SGDLS and CDR2 YYNGEE. Trimming took 4 bases from V and 0 from J; bases not matched to a gene: 13. CDR3 length equals 19 residues. The CDR3 sequence: CASSPPRDRGSYSNQPQHF. DNA of the CDR3: TGTGCCAGCAGCCCACCCAGGGACAGGGGTTCCTATAGCAATCAGCCCCAGCATTTT. The whole variable domain, filled in from reference TRBV9 and TRBJ1-5, reads DSGVTQTPKHLITATGQRVTLRCSPRSGDLSVYWYQQSLDQGLQFLIQYYNGEERAKGNILERFSAQQFPDLHSELNLSSLELGDSALYFCASSPPRDRGSYSNQPQHFGDGTRLSIL.

This clone was seen repeatedly, ten times or more. The chain is built from TRBV2 and TRBJ1-1; 7 nucleotides agree with TRBD1. V was clipped by 3 bases and J by 5 bases; unmatched bases: 3. In germline, CDR1 is SNHLY, CDR2 FYNNEI. The CDR3 spans 13 residues. DNA for the CDR3: TGTGCCAGCAGTGACGTGACAGGGACTGAAGCTTTCTTT. It is translated as CASSDVTGTEAFF.

In this sample, this clone turned up a few times. The chain employs TRBV28 and TRBJ1-2, with 7 bases fitting TRBD1. Germline lookup yields CDR1 MDHEN and CDR2 SYDVKM. V lost 5 bases and J lost 0; bases outside the gene matches: 9. CDR3 length equals 16 residues. The CDR3 region is CASSVIGQGANYGYTF. The CDR3 coding sequence is TGTGCCAGCAGTGTTATTGGGCAGGGGGCTAACTATGGCTACACCTTC.

This clone has more than one count but fewer than ten. The chain has TRBV27 and TRBJ2-2, with 8 bases lining up with TRBD1. CDR1 is MNHEY, CDR2 SMNVEV, per germline (reference sequence). The V segment lost 8 bases and the J segment 7 bases; nucleotides outside the gene matches: 6. This CDR3 region has 13 residues. In nucleotides, the CDR3 is TGTGCCAGCCGCGGACAGGGCAGCGGGGAGCTGTTTTTT. This sequence encodes CASRGQGSGELFF.